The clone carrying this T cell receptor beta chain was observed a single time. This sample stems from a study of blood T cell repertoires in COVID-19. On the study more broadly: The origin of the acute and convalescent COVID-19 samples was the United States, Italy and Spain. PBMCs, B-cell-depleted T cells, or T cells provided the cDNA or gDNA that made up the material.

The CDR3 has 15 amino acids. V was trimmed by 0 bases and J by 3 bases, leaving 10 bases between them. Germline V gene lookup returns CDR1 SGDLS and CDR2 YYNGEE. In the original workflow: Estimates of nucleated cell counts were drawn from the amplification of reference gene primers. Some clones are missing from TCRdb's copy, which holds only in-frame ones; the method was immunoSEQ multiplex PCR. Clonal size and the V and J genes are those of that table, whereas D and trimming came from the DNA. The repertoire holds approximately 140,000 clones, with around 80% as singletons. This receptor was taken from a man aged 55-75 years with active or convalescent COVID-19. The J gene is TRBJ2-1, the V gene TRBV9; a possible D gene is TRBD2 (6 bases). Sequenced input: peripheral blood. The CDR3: CASSVAGGLYNEQFF. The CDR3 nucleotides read TGTGCCAGCAGCGTAGCTGGGGGACTCTACAATGAGCAGTTCTTC.